The T cell receptor (beta chain) described here comes from a study of cytomegalovirus exposure and HLA in healthy donors. Study-wide points: TCR sequences were mostly rare, though some public TCRs occurred in many donors. Productive status was seen about 90% or about 30% of the time for most TCR beta V segments in an earlier analysis. As a later analysis showed, several of the most significant clusters appeared to be linked to common viral pathogens.

To note about this clone: What it recognizes is unknown.

V lost 0 bases and J 7 bases, leaving 12 bases between the germline ends. This CDR3 is built from 15 residues. Per the germline V gene, CDR1 is MNHEY and CDR2 is SVGAGI. The PCR ran on 60 Vbeta and 13 Jbeta primers. The data were produced by immunoSEQ multiplex PCR, yet TCRdb's version contains in-frame clones alone and is incomplete. The sample lists roughly 200,000 clones; roughly 8.7% were seen once. These donors, healthy bone marrow donors, were studied. Source material: PBMCs. The chain employs TRBV6-5 and TRBJ2-2, with a weak D call TRBD1 (5 bases). The source of this sequence is a woman aged 25 to 45 in good health and CMV-seropositive. As DNA, the CDR3 is TGTGCCAGCAGTTACTCCAGGGTTGCTGTCGGGGAGCTGTTTTTT. Amino acid sequence: CASSYSRVAVGELFF.